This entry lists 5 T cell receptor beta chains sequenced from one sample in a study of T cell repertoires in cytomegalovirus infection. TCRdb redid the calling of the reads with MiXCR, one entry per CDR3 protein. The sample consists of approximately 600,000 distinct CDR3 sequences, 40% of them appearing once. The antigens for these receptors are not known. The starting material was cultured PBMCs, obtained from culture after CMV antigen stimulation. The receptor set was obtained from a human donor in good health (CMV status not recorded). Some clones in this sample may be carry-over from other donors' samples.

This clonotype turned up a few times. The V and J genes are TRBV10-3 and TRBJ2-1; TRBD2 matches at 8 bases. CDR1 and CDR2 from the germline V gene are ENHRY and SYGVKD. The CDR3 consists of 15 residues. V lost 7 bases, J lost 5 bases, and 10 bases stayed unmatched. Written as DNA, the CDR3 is TGTGCCATCAAAACGGAGCGGGAGTTGCACAATGAGCAGTTCTTC. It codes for CAIKTERELHNEQFF.

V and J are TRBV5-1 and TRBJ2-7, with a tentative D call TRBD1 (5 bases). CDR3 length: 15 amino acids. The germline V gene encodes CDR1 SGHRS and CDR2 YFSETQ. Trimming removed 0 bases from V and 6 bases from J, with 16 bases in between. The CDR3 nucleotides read TGCGCCAGCAGCTTGGAACTGGGATTAAGGGGCGAGCAGTACTTC. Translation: CASSLELGLRGEQYF.

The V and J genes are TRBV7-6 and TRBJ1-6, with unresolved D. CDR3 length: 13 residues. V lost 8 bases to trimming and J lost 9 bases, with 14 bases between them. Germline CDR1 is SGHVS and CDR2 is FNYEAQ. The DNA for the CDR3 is TGTGCCAGCGGGTATGCAGCCTCTTCACCCCTCCACTTT. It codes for CASGYAASSPLHF.

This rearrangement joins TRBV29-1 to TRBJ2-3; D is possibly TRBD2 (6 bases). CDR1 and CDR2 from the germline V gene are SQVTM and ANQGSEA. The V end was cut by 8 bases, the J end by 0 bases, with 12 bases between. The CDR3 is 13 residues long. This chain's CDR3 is CSWAGSSTDTQYF. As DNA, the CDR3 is TGCAGCTGGGCGGGATCAAGCACAGATACGCAGTATTTT.

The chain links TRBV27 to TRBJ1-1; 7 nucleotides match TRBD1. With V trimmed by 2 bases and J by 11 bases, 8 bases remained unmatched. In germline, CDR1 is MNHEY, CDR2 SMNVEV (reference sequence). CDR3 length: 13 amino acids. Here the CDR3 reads CASSLMRGREAFF. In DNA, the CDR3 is TGTGCCAGCAGTTTAATGAGGGGGCGGGAGGCTTTCTTT.